The source of this T cell receptor (beta chain) is a study of shared clonotypes between healthy human individuals. Notes on the study in general: Estimated richness values were generally larger in naive subsets than in memory subsets. Naive CD4 clonotypes overlapped across a handful of donors at approximately 5%. What limited the represented genetic and exposure-history diversity was the small number of donors. Lower generation probabilities were found for non-shared clonotypes than for those shared by all four donors.

Trimming cost V 3 bases and J 7 bases, with 12 bases left between them. CDR3 size: 14 residues. The germline CDR1 and CDR2 sequences are MDHEN and SYDVKM. TCRdb keeps only in-frame clones here, not all; method: immunoSEQ multiplex PCR. This table holds approximately 500,000 clones, almost 97% found once. In the case of this clone: Antigen specificity is unknown.

The TCR comes from a woman in her twenties or thirties in good health. Sequencing input: naive CD4+ T cells sorted from blood. Subset here: CD45RA+ positively selected. The V and J genes are TRBV28 and TRBJ1-4, with TRBD1 as a possible D gene (5 bases). The CDR3 region has the DNA TGTGCCAGCAGTTTGGGCGGGAGGGGTGAAAAACTGTTTTTT. Amino acid sequence: CASSLGGRGEKLFF.